The entry below gives a single TCR beta chain sequence along with its context. V lost 3 bases and J lost 6; bases outside the gene matches: 6. CDR1 KGHSH and CDR2 LQKENI come from the germline V gene. The length of the CDR3 is 15 residues. These data belong to a study of shared clonotypes between healthy human individuals. TCRdb keeps only in-frame clones here, not all; method: immunoSEQ multiplex PCR. The repertoire holds about 2.4 million clones, with roughly nine tenths as singletons. The chain combines TRBV18 with TRBJ1-5; 9 nucleotides match TRBD1. The receptor was derived from a man aged 18 to 29 in good health. Sequenced material: naive CD4+ T cells sorted from blood. This sample's subset: CD45RA+ positively selected. CDR3 nucleotides: TGTGCCAGCTCACCTCGGGGACAGGGTGGTCAGCCCCAGCATTTT. Translating it yields CASSPRGQGGQPQHF.